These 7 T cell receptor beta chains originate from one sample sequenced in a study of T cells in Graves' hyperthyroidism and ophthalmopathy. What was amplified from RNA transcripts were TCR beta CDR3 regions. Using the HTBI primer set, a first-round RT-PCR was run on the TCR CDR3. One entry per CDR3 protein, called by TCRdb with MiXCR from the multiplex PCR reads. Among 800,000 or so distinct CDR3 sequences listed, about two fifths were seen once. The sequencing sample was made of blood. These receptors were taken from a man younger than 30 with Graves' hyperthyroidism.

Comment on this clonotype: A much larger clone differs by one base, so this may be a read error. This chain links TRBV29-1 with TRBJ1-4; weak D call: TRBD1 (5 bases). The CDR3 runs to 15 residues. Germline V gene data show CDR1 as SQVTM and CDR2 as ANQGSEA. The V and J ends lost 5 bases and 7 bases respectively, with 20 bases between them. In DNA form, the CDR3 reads TGCAGCGTTTCGTCCCTAGGGCAGGGTTGTGAAAAACTGTTTTTT. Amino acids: CSVSSLGQGCEKLFF.

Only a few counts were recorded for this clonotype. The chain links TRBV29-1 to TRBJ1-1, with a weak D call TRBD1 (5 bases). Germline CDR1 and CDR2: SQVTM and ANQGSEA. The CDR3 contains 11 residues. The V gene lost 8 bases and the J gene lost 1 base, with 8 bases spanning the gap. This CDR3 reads CSLGPNTEAFF. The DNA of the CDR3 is TGCAGCTTGGGGCCGAACACTGAAGCTTTCTTT.

CDR3 DNA sequence: TGTGCCAGCAGCTTAGTTTCGATTAATCAGCCCCAGCATTTT. Amino acids: CASSLVSINQPQHF. This chain joins TRBV7-2 and TRBJ1-5; D is undetermined. The germline V gene encodes CDR1 SGHTA and CDR2 FQGNSA. The germline V and J ends were trimmed by 1 base and 4 bases, with 8 bases remaining between them. This CDR3 is built from 14 residues.

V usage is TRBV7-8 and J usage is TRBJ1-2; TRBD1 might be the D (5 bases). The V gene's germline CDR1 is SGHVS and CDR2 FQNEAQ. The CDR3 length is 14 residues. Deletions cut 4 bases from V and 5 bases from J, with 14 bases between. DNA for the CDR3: TGTGCCAGCAGCTCAGTCGCGGGACTGTATGGCTACACCTTC. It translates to CASSSVAGLYGYTF.

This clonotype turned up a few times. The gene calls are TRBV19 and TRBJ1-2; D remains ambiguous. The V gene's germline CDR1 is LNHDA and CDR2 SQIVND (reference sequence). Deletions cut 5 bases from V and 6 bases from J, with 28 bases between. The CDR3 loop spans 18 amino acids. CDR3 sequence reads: CASSRVLEGGFPRDGYTF. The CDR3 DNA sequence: TGTGCCAGTAGTCGGGTGTTGGAGGGCGGGTTCCCTCGAGATGGCTACACCTTC.

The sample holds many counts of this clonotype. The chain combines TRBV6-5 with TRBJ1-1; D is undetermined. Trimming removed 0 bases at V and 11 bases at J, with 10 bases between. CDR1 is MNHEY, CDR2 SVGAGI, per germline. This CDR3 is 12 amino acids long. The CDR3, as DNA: TGTGCCAGCAGTTACTCGTGGCAGACGGCTTTCTTT. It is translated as CASSYSWQTAFF.

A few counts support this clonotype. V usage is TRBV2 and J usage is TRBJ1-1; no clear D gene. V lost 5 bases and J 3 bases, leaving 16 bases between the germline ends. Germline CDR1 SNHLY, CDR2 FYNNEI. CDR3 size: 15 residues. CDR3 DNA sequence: TGTGCCAGCAGTTACTCCCGGGATGTGGACACTGAAGCTTTCTTT. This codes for CASSYSRDVDTEAFF.